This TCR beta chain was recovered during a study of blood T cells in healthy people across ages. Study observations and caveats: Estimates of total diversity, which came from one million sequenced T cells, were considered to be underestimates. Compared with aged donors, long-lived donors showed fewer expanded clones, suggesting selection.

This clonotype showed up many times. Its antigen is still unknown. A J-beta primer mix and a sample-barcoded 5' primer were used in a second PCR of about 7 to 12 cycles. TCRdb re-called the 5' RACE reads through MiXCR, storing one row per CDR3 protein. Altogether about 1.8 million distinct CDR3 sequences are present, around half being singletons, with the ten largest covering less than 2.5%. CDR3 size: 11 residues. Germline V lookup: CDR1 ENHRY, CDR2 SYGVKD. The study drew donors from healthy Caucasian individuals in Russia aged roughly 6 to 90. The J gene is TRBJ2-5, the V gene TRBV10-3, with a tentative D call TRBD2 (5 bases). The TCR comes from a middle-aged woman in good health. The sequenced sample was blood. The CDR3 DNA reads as TGTGCAACTGGTGGAGGAGAGACCCAGTACTTC. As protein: CATGGGETQYF.